A selection of T cell receptor beta chains follows, all from one sample in a study of blood T cell repertoires in COVID-19. Profiling relied on immunoSEQ multiplex PCR, and the TCRdb table lists in-frame clones only, not all of them. Of some 39,000 clones listed, 90% are singletons. The sequencing input was peripheral blood. All receptors come from a human donor in a cohort sampled during active COVID-19. Both conserved end residues are part of each CDR3. Each record gives: clone size, V gene, J gene, D gene, CDR3 protein, CDR3 DNA. The D gene is left open where the match is weak. Clone size appears in some rows only: once, few, many, or a class for an expanded clone.

clone size: -
V gene: TRBV27
J gene: TRBJ2-7
D gene: TRBD1
CDR3 protein: CASRIDRGTYEQYF
CDR3 DNA: TGTGCCAGCAGAATAGACAGGGGAACCTACGAGCAGTACTTC

clone size: -
V gene: TRBV6-5
J gene: TRBJ2-7
D gene: TRBD2
CDR3 protein: CASSQLAGGNYEQYF
CDR3 DNA: TGTGCCAGCAGTCAGCTAGCCGGGGGGAACTACGAGCAGTACTTC

clone size: few
V gene: TRBV27
J gene: TRBJ1-6
D gene: TRBD1
CDR3 protein: CASSLPRKTGHNSPLHF
CDR3 DNA: TGTGCCAGCAGTTTACCCCGTAAGACAGGGCATAATTCACCCCTCCACTTT

clone size: -
V gene: TRBV18
J gene: TRBJ2-1
D gene: TRBD1
CDR3 protein: CASSPPGTGGEQFF
CDR3 DNA: TGTGCCAGCTCACCACCGGGGACAGGGGGCGAGCAGTTCTTC

clone size: -
V gene: TRBV7-2
J gene: TRBJ2-3
D gene: TRBD2
CDR3 protein: CASSLGLAGGTDTQYF
CDR3 DNA: TGTGCCAGCAGCCTCGGACTAGCGGGGGGCACAGATACGCAGTATTTT

clone size: -
V gene: TRBV5-1
J gene: TRBJ2-2
D gene: -
CDR3 protein: CASSLRRQTNTGELFF
CDR3 DNA: TGCGCCAGCAGCCTCAGACGACAGACGAACACCGGGGAGCTGTTTTTT

clone size: -
V gene: TRBV5-1
J gene: TRBJ2-3
D gene: TRBD2
CDR3 protein: CASSNSGRGDTQYF
CDR3 DNA: TGCGCCAGCAGCAATAGCGGGAGAGGAGATACGCAGTATTTT

clone size: -
V gene: TRBV29-1
J gene: TRBJ2-1
D gene: TRBD2
CDR3 protein: CSVSGGFTNEQFF
CDR3 DNA: TGCAGCGTTTCGGGGGGGTTCACGAATGAGCAGTTCTTC

clone size: -
V gene: TRBV9
J gene: TRBJ2-3
D gene: -
CDR3 protein: CASSPGGQGVADTQYF
CDR3 DNA: TGTGCCAGCAGCCCGGGGGGGCAGGGGGTCGCAGATACGCAGTATTTT

clone size: -
V gene: TRBV18
J gene: TRBJ1-2
D gene: TRBD1
CDR3 protein: CASSPSGQGDGYTF
CDR3 DNA: TGTGCCAGCTCACCTTCCGGACAGGGTGATGGCTACACCTTC

clone size: -
V gene: TRBV6-6
J gene: TRBJ2-1
D gene: TRBD2
CDR3 protein: CASWAGGPTNEQFF
CDR3 DNA: TGTGCCAGCTGGGCGGGAGGTCCAACCAATGAGCAGTTCTTC

clone size: -
V gene: TRBV5-4
J gene: TRBJ2-7
D gene: -
CDR3 protein: CASSLGLGQREQYF
CDR3 DNA: TGTGCCAGCAGCTTGGGGCTCGGACAGCGCGAGCAGTACTTC

clone size: once
V gene: TRBV5-1
J gene: TRBJ1-1
D gene: TRBD1
CDR3 protein: CASSSRDRGDLEAFF
CDR3 DNA: TGCGCCAGCAGCTCTCGGGACAGGGGGGATCTTGAGGCTTTCTTT

clone size: -
V gene: TRBV4-2
J gene: TRBJ2-5
D gene: TRBD1
CDR3 protein: CASSQEKGTGGETQYF
CDR3 DNA: TGTGCCAGCAGCCAAGAAAAAGGGACAGGGGGGGAGACCCAGTACTTC

clone size: -
V gene: TRBV27
J gene: TRBJ2-7
D gene: -
CDR3 protein: CASSAYREGYEQYF
CDR3 DNA: TGTGCCAGCAGTGCGTACAGGGAAGGTTACGAGCAGTACTTC

clone size: -
V gene: TRBV2
J gene: TRBJ1-1
D gene: TRBD1
CDR3 protein: CRTRKDRMGTEAFF
CDR3 DNA: TGTCGTACTAGGAAGGACAGGATGGGCACTGAAGCTTTCTTT

clone size: -
V gene: TRBV5-4
J gene: TRBJ2-3
D gene: TRBD2
CDR3 protein: CASRDSGGAGDTQYF
CDR3 DNA: TGTGCCAGCAGGGATAGCGGGGGGGCCGGAGATACGCAGTATTTT

clone size: once
V gene: TRBV3-1/TRBV3-2
J gene: TRBJ1-6
D gene: TRBD1
CDR3 protein: CASSQGQGANSPLHF
CDR3 DNA: TGTGCCAGCAGCCAAGGACAGGGGGCGAATTCACCCCTCCACTTT

clone size: -
V gene: TRBV5-1
J gene: TRBJ2-1
D gene: -
CDR3 protein: CASSLVARGEAHNEQFF
CDR3 DNA: TGCGCCAGCAGCTTGGTGGCCAGGGGGGAGGCACACAATGAGCAGTTCTTC

clone size: -
V gene: TRBV2
J gene: TRBJ2-7
D gene: -
CDR3 protein: CASRGSGYEQYF
CDR3 DNA: TGTGCCAGCCGAGGGTCCGGCTACGAGCAGTACTTC

clone size: -
V gene: TRBV7-9
J gene: TRBJ2-4
D gene: TRBD2
CDR3 protein: CASSLYPAGDLINIQYF
CDR3 DNA: TGTGCCAGCAGCTTATACCCTGCGGGAGATTTGATAAACATTCAGTACTTC

clone size: -
V gene: TRBV5-1
J gene: TRBJ2-1
D gene: TRBD1
CDR3 protein: CASNPTGGNEQFF
CDR3 DNA: TGCGCCAGCAACCCGACAGGGGGCAATGAGCAGTTCTTC

clone size: -
V gene: TRBV7-6
J gene: TRBJ2-1
D gene: TRBD2
CDR3 protein: CASSLAASGSVNEQFF
CDR3 DNA: TGTGCCAGCAGCTTAGCGGCTAGCGGGAGCGTCAATGAGCAGTTCTTC

clone size: -
V gene: TRBV7-9
J gene: TRBJ2-1
D gene: TRBD2
CDR3 protein: CASSTTAGGPFNEQFF
CDR3 DNA: TGTGCCAGCAGCACGACGGCGGGAGGGCCATTCAATGAGCAGTTCTTC

clone size: -
V gene: TRBV6-5
J gene: TRBJ2-3
D gene: -
CDR3 protein: CASRAETGLTDTQYF
CDR3 DNA: TGTGCCAGCAGAGCCGAGACAGGCCTCACAGATACGCAGTATTTT

clone size: -
V gene: TRBV13
J gene: TRBJ1-2
D gene: -
CDR3 protein: CASSLTAGIDYGYTF
CDR3 DNA: TGTGCCAGCAGCTTAACCGCCGGGATCGACTATGGCTACACCTTC

clone size: -
V gene: TRBV7-8
J gene: TRBJ2-1
D gene: TRBD2
CDR3 protein: CASSRGMASGGVHEQFF
CDR3 DNA: TGTGCCAGCAGCCGTGGTATGGCTAGCGGGGGGGTACACGAGCAGTTCTTC

clone size: -
V gene: TRBV5-1
J gene: TRBJ1-6
D gene: -
CDR3 protein: CASSLRGNGGNSPLHF
CDR3 DNA: TGCGCCAGCAGCTTACGAGGGAACGGCGGTAATTCACCCCTCCACTTT

clone size: -
V gene: TRBV9
J gene: TRBJ1-4
D gene: -
CDR3 protein: CASSVGSGGVNEKLFF
CDR3 DNA: TGTGCCAGCAGCGTAGGTTCTGGGGGGGTTAATGAAAAACTGTTTTTT

clone size: -
V gene: TRBV4-2
J gene: TRBJ2-3
D gene: TRBD1
CDR3 protein: CASSPTGRTDTQYF
CDR3 DNA: TGTGCCAGCAGTCCGACAGGGCGCACAGATACGCAGTATTTT

clone size: -
V gene: TRBV5-1
J gene: TRBJ2-1
D gene: TRBD2
CDR3 protein: CASSVTSASTYNEQFF
CDR3 DNA: TGCGCCAGCAGCGTAACTAGCGCCTCAACCTACAATGAGCAGTTCTTC

clone size: -
V gene: TRBV2
J gene: TRBJ2-7
D gene: TRBD2
CDR3 protein: CANLGGSYEQYF
CDR3 DNA: TGTGCCAACCTGGGGGGGTCCTACGAGCAGTACTTC

clone size: once
V gene: TRBV15
J gene: TRBJ1-3
D gene: -
CDR3 protein: CATSRDDTVSGNTIYF
CDR3 DNA: TGTGCCACCAGCAGAGACGACACGGTCTCTGGAAACACCATATATTTT

clone size: -
V gene: TRBV19
J gene: TRBJ2-3
D gene: TRBD2
CDR3 protein: CATNPVGREPTDTQYF
CDR3 DNA: TGTGCCACTAACCCCGTGGGGCGGGAGCCCACAGATACGCAGTATTTT

clone size: few
V gene: TRBV15
J gene: TRBJ1-2
D gene: -
CDR3 protein: CATSRGTPLVSNYGYTF
CDR3 DNA: TGTGCCACCAGCAGAGGGACACCTTTGGTCTCTAACTATGGCTACACCTTC

clone size: -
V gene: TRBV6-2/TRBV6-3
J gene: TRBJ2-7
D gene: TRBD1
CDR3 protein: CAGSRDRGSYEQYF
CDR3 DNA: TGTGCCGGCAGCCGGGACAGGGGCTCCTACGAGCAGTACTTC

clone size: -
V gene: TRBV6-5
J gene: TRBJ2-7
D gene: TRBD2
CDR3 protein: CASRRSGDEQYF
CDR3 DNA: TGTGCCAGCAGGAGGAGCGGGGACGAGCAGTACTTC

clone size: -
V gene: TRBV2
J gene: TRBJ2-7
D gene: TRBD1
CDR3 protein: CASSGDSYYSYEQYF
CDR3 DNA: TGTGCCAGCAGCGGGGACAGCTATTACTCCTACGAGCAGTACTTC

clone size: -
V gene: TRBV19
J gene: TRBJ1-5
D gene: -
CDR3 protein: CASSIGYSNQPQHF
CDR3 DNA: TGTGCCAGTAGTATCGGTTATAGCAATCAGCCCCAGCATTTT

clone size: once
V gene: TRBV19
J gene: TRBJ2-1
D gene: TRBD2
CDR3 protein: CASSLSGTPNNEQFF
CDR3 DNA: TGTGCCAGTAGTCTCAGCGGGACTCCAAACAATGAGCAGTTCTTC

clone size: -
V gene: TRBV28
J gene: TRBJ2-2
D gene: -
CDR3 protein: CASSNMGGRRTGELFF
CDR3 DNA: TGTGCCAGCAGTAATATGGGGGGGCGCCGCACCGGGGAGCTGTTTTTT

clone size: -
V gene: TRBV25-1
J gene: TRBJ2-7
D gene: -
CDR3 protein: CASSGDTVEQYF
CDR3 DNA: TGTGCCAGCAGCGGGGACACGGTCGAGCAGTACTTC

clone size: -
V gene: TRBV30
J gene: TRBJ1-5
D gene: -
CDR3 protein: CAWSLGTGFYQPQHF
CDR3 DNA: TGTGCCTGGAGTTTAGGAACAGGTTTTTATCAGCCCCAGCATTTT

clone size: -
V gene: TRBV28
J gene: TRBJ1-1
D gene: TRBD1
CDR3 protein: CASSLDRVGNTEAFF
CDR3 DNA: TGTGCCAGCAGCCTGGACAGGGTTGGGAACACTGAAGCTTTCTTT

clone size: -
V gene: TRBV9
J gene: TRBJ1-2
D gene: -
CDR3 protein: CASSVQQGGDYGYTF
CDR3 DNA: TGTGCCAGCAGCGTACAACAGGGTGGGGACTATGGCTACACCTTC

clone size: -
V gene: TRBV7-2
J gene: TRBJ2-1
D gene: -
CDR3 protein: CASSYRQARNEQFF
CDR3 DNA: TGTGCCAGCAGCTACCGACAGGCGCGTAATGAGCAGTTCTTC

clone size: -
V gene: TRBV7-6
J gene: TRBJ2-3
D gene: TRBD2
CDR3 protein: CASSLTSGFETDTQYF
CDR3 DNA: TGTGCCAGCAGCTTGACTAGCGGGTTTGAGACAGATACGCAGTATTTT